This passage covers 27 T cell receptor beta chains from one sample sequenced in a study of tumor and adjacent non-tumor tissue in lung cancer. Three rounds of nested PCR, following a modified ARM-PCR protocol, produced the TCRbeta library. Each CDR3 protein gets one entry after TCRdb re-called the multiplex PCR reads with MiXCR. The data show about 86,000 distinct CDR3 sequences, with 76% seen just once and 21% held by the top ten. No cell sorting was done before RNA was extracted from the tissue. Distant lung tissue was collected more than 3 cm away from the tumor edge. The sample consisted of distant non-tumor lung tissue. These TCRs come from a woman between 45 and 60 years old with non-small cell lung cancer.

In regard to this clonotype: A read error may account for a junction end that differs from germline. The gene calls are TRBV6-5 and TRBJ1-2; D remains ambiguous. CDR3 length: 11 amino acids. Germline values: CDR1 MNHEY, CDR2 SVGAGI. CDR3 in DNA: TGTACCGGCAGCTACGGCGATGGCTACATCTTC. It yields the protein CTGSYGDGYIF.

A remark on this clonotype: Germline and junction disagree at one end, which may indicate a read error. In nucleotides, the CDR3 is TGTGCCAGCAATTACGGTGGATCCCAGCCCCAGCAGTTT. Residues: CASNYGGSQPQQF. The J gene is TRBJ1-5, the V gene TRBV6-5; D ambiguous. CDR1 and CDR2 from the germline V gene are MNHEY and SVGAGI. The CDR3 runs to 13 residues.

To note about this clonotype: Here the CDR3 omits its conserved ending phenylalanine or tryptophan, so a read error is the likely source. V gene TRBV20-1 combines with J gene TRBJ2-5, with 8 bases lining up with TRBD2. The V segment lost 5 bases and the J segment 5 bases; nucleotides outside the gene matches: 7. This CDR3 comprises 13 residues. Germline loops: CDR1 DFQATT, CDR2 SNEGSKA (reference sequence). CDR3 sequence (DNA): TGCAGTGCTCGGACTAGCATTGGGGAGACCCAGTACTTA. It encodes CSARTSIGETQYL.

Concerning this clonotype itself: The missing conserved phenylalanine or tryptophan at the end of this CDR3 makes a read error likely. This chain links TRBV12-5 with TRBJ2-1; no reliable D call. This CDR3 region has 15 residues. Germline V lookup: CDR1 LGHNT, CDR2 FRNRAP. DNA for the CDR3: TGTGCTAGAGGTTTGGGGTTAGGACCCCGGGATGAGCAGTTCTTA. Protein product: CARGLGLGPRDEQFL.

Concerning this clonotype: The conserved phenylalanine or tryptophan is not found at the CDR3 terminus, so this likely reflects a read error. This chain joins TRBV11-2 and TRBJ2-7, with a possible D match to TRBD2 (5 bases). Germline CDR1 reads SGHAT; CDR2 reads FQNNGV. The CDR3 contains 16 residues. In DNA form, the CDR3 reads TGCGCCAGCAGCCTAGACCTTACTAGTAGTGGCTACGAGCAGTACCTC. Its protein is CASSLDLTSSGYEQYL.

With regard to this clonotype: At one of its ends the junction is not consistent with the germline gene, which may arise from a read error. The V and J genes are TRBV11-3 and TRBJ2-7; no reliable D call. From germline, CDR1 is SGHNT and CDR2 YENEEA. This CDR3 has 15 residues. CDR3 bases: TGTGCCAGCAGCCCAATTGAAGGTGTGGGGTGCGAGCAGTATTTC. Amino acid sequence: CASSPIEGVGCEQYF.

This clonotype was recorded once. V is TRBV6-1 and J is TRBJ2-7, with D possibly matching TRBD2 (6 bases). CDR3 length: 13 amino acids. Germline V lookup: CDR1 MNHNS, CDR2 SASEGT. The CDR3 sequence is CTGSTGDSYEQYF. The CDR3 DNA reads as TGTACCGGCTCCACGGGGGACTCCTACGAGCAGTACTTC.

Worth noting for this clonotype: At one end the junction does not follow the germline gene, possibly because of a read error. This chain uses TRBV29-1 with TRBJ1-3; the D gene is possibly TRBD1 (6 bases). Germline V gene lookup returns CDR1 SQVTM and CDR2 ANQGSEA. CDR3 length equals 13 residues. The CDR3 region is CTATQGSGSTIYF. The CDR3 DNA reads TGCACCGCTACACAGGGTTCTGGAAGCACCATATATTTT.

This clonotype was recorded a few times. A much larger clone differs from this one at a single base, so this may be a read error. The chain is built from TRBV5-1 and TRBJ2-3, with 9 bases aligning to TRBD1. The J call is in doubt because the DNA end fits TRBJ1-5 better. This CDR3 region has 15 residues. Germline loops: CDR1 SGHRS, CDR2 YFSETQ. CDR3 bases: TGCGCCAGCAGCTTAAGGGGACAGGGATCAGATACGCAGCATTTT. Translated, it gives CASSLRGQGSDTQHF.

This CDR3 reads CASSDSWGRVNTEAFF. The CDR3 DNA sequence: TGTGCCAGCAGTGACAGCTGGGGAAGGGTGAACACTGAAGCTTTCTTT. The chain recombines TRBV6-1 with TRBJ1-1; D not certain. From germline, CDR1 is MNHNS and CDR2 SASEGT. V lost 3 bases to trimming and J lost 0 bases, with 14 bases between them. This CDR3 is built from 16 residues.

Of note for this clonotype: The junction and the germline gene differ at one end; a read error may be behind it. The chain recombines TRBV4-1 with TRBJ2-3; TRBD2 matches at 13 bases. Per the germline V gene, CDR1 is MGHRA and CDR2 is YSYEKL. The CDR3 has 17 amino acids. This CDR3 is CASSQRVTSGRSDMQYF. CDR3 nucleotide sequence: TGCGCCAGCAGCCAAAGAGTGACTAGCGGGAGGTCAGATATGCAGTATTTT.

This clonotype has only one observation. The conserved phenylalanine or tryptophan normally closing the CDR3 is absent here, so this likely arose from a read error. The rearrangement uses TRBV29-1 and TRBJ2-3; D gene unclear. The CDR3 contains 12 residues. Germline CDR1 is SQVTM and CDR2 is ANQGSEA. Between the trimmed V and J ends, which lost 7 bases and 5 bases, there was a span of 13 bases. The CDR3 DNA follows: TGCAGCGATCTGGCACAGAGAGATACGCAGTATTTA. Its translation: CSDLAQRDTQYL.

Details on this clonotype: At one of its ends the junction is not consistent with the germline gene, which may arise from a read error. This sequence joins TRBV6-6 and TRBJ2-7, with 8 bases that match TRBD1. Per germline, CDR1 MNHNY and CDR2 SVGAGI (reference sequence). CDR3 length equals 15 residues. The CDR3 nucleotides are TGTGCCAGCAGCCGCACCGGACAGGGAACAGGCGAGAAGTACTTC. Translation: CASSRTGQGTGEKYF.

About this clonotype itself: The junction and the germline gene differ at one end; a read error may be behind it. The rearrangement uses TRBV2 and TRBJ2-1; no clear D gene. Germline V lookup: CDR1 SNHLY, CDR2 FYNNEI. The CDR3 is 12 amino acids. CDR3 amino acids: CAISEGHNEQFF. In nucleotides, the CDR3 is TGTGCCATCAGTGAAGGGCACAATGAGCAGTTCTTC.

A word on this clonotype: Germline is not matched at one junction end, which may reflect a read error. V usage is TRBV12-3 or TRBV12-4 and J usage is TRBJ2-7, with 8 bases aligning to TRBD1. This CDR3 is built from 12 residues. This chain's CDR3 is CANRGQAYEQCF. Here the CDR3 DNA reads TGTGCCAACAGGGGACAGGCCTACGAGCAATGCTTC.

This clonotype was counted at least ten times. This rearrangement joins TRBV5-5 to TRBJ2-1; D is ambiguous. The ends were cut back, 4 bases at V and 5 bases at J, with 19 bases in the middle. The CDR3 extends over 16 amino acids. From germline, CDR1 is SGHKS and CDR2 YYEKEE (reference sequence). The CDR3: CASSVLWPSVDNEQFF. The CDR3 nucleotides are TGTGCCAGCAGCGTCCTATGGCCCTCCGTGGACAATGAGCAGTTCTTC.

Note on this clonotype: As the CDR3 is not closed by the conserved phenylalanine or tryptophan, this likely results from a read error. This chain uses TRBV28 with TRBJ2-1; D is possibly TRBD2 (6 bases). Germline V gene sequence: CDR1 MDHEN, CDR2 SYDVKM. The CDR3 totals 15 residues. Deletions cut 2 bases from V and 7 bases from J, with 15 bases between. Written as DNA, the CDR3 is TGTGCCAGCAGTTTAAGGGCGGGAAACTCTAATGAGCAGTTCTTA. Amino acid sequence: CASSLRAGNSNEQFL.

Comment on this clonotype: An end of the junction differs from the germline gene, which may be a read error. The chain carries TRBV4-1 and TRBJ1-5; D gene uncertain. Germline V gives CDR1 MGHRA, CDR2 YSYEKL. CDR3 size: 15 residues. The CDR3: CASSQVPGSNQHQHF. DNA for the CDR3: TGCGCCAGCAGTCAAGTTCCGGGGTCCAATCAGCACCAACATTTT.

As to this clonotype: At one end the junction does not follow the germline gene, possibly because of a read error. The genes are TRBV5-4 and TRBJ2-6, with 13 bases fitting TRBD2. Germline CDR1 is SGHNT and CDR2 is YYREEE (reference sequence). The CDR3 spans 18 residues. Here the CDR3 reads CASNSAGLAGPGANVLTF. CDR3 nucleotide sequence: TGTGCTAGCAACAGTGCGGGACTAGCGGGACCTGGGGCCAACGTCCTGACTTTC.

As concerns this clonotype: At one end the junction does not follow the germline gene, possibly because of a read error. The rearrangement links TRBV6-1 to TRBJ2-1, with TRBD2 matching over 10 bases. From germline, CDR1 is MNHNS and CDR2 SASEGT. The CDR3 loop spans 15 amino acids. The CDR3 nucleotides read TGCGCCAGCAGTTTCGGGACTAGCGCATACAGTGAGCAGTTCTTC. Translated, it gives CASSFGTSAYSEQFF.

Points on this clonotype: Sequence at one end of the junction differs from germline and may be a read error. This chain joins TRBV29-1 and TRBJ1-2; possible D gene TRBD1, 5 bases. The CDR3 is 18 residues long. Germline V gene lookup returns CDR1 SQVTM and CDR2 ANQGSEA. The CDR3, as DNA: TGTAGCGTTGAGCCCCCCGCTAGAAAAGGGGAGAAAGGATGGGGCTACACCTTC. It encodes CSVEPPARKGEKGWGYTF.

Of note for this clonotype: Being one base from a much bigger clone, this may be a read error. The J gene is TRBJ2-2, the V gene TRBV24-1; D unresolved. V shed 8 bases and J shed 5 bases, with 14 bases lying between them. CDR1 and CDR2 from the germline V gene are KGHDR and SFDVKD. The CDR3 consists of 14 residues. The CDR3 reads CATNVSGMTGELFF. For the CDR3, the DNA is TGTGCCACCAATGTTAGTGGTATGACCGGGGAGCTGTTTTTT.

This chain links TRBV11-3 with TRBJ2-1, with 14 bases fitting TRBD2. Germline V gives CDR1 SGHNT, CDR2 YENEEA. J gave up 4 bases and V 4 bases, and 9 bases lay outside the gene matches. This CDR3 comprises 18 residues. DNA of the CDR3: TGTGCCAGCAGCTCTCCCGGGACTAGCGGGGGTACATACAATGAGCAGTTCTTC. It is translated as CASSSPGTSGGTYNEQFF.

Many counts were recorded for this clonotype. In DNA form, the CDR3 reads TGCAGTGCTAGCAGGGACTCCGCAGAAGCCAAAAACATTCAGTACTTC. Residues: CSASRDSAEAKNIQYF. J is TRBJ2-4 and V is TRBV20-1; TRBD2 is a possible D gene (6 bases). Deletions cut 3 bases from V and 0 bases from J, with 15 bases between. Germline V gene data show CDR1 as DFQATT and CDR2 as SNEGSKA (reference sequence). CDR3 length: 16 amino acids.

In the case of this clonotype: Given a much more abundant clone one base away, this may be a read error. The V and J genes are TRBV20-1 and TRBJ2-5; TRBD2 is a possible D gene (5 bases). Germline values: CDR1 DFQATT, CDR2 SNEGSKA (reference sequence). The CDR3 runs to 15 residues. Trimming pared 0 bases from V and 5 bases from J, leaving 16 bases between. CDR3 region: CSARDSATGLETQYF. CDR3 bases: TGCAGTGCTAGAGATTCTGCCACGGGATTGGAGACCCAGTACTTC.

As to this clonotype: Relative to the germline gene, one junction end is altered; a read error may explain this. J is TRBJ2-2 and V is TRBV6-6; D might be TRBD1 (6 bases). Germline values: CDR1 MNHNY, CDR2 SVGAGI (reference sequence). CDR3 length: 19 residues. The CDR3: CASCYAGMMTGLNTGELFF. The CDR3 region has the DNA TGTGCCAGCTGTTACGCGGGTATGATGACAGGCTTGAACACCGGGGAGCTGTTTTTT.

This clonotype was observed once. The junction differs from germline at one of its ends, possibly a read error. The gene calls are TRBV6-6 and TRBJ2-3; the D gene is possibly TRBD1 (6 bases). This CDR3 is 14 amino acids long. In germline, CDR1 is MNHNY, CDR2 SVGAGI (reference sequence). The CDR3 is CANSAQGHTETQYF. The CDR3 DNA sequence: TGTGCTAACAGTGCCCAGGGACACACAGAAACGCAGTATTTT.